This entry concerns a single T cell receptor (beta chain). The clone's antigen remains unknown. One base away there is no much larger clone; base qualities are not given. The sample comes from a study of cytomegalovirus exposure and HLA in healthy donors (TCRdb year 2017). Study-level background: According to an earlier analysis of 587 of the donors, 200 million or so T cells yielded 120 million or so unique TCR beta sequences and about 300 Gb of sequence data. In addition to the first cohort of about 650 subjects, a separate validation cohort of about 120 different subjects was used. To predict cytomegalovirus infection status, the study brought together high-throughput TCR immunosequencing, statistical association of individual TCRs with disease status, and machine learning. Class I and class II HLA loci were covered by the typing at four-digit resolution. A later analysis re-examined previously published TCR beta repertoires from more than 600 donors and added high-resolution HLA genotyping to investigate patterns of TCR occurrence. The study was designed to test whether signatures of past pathogen exposure could be identified by cataloging public T cell receptors. Among around 400 genotyped donors of the cohort, an average of about 240,000 unique TCR beta nucleotide sequences was sequenced per donor, of which about 20% were non-productive. Among the approximately 400 genotyped donors, approximately 77% belonged to the genetic ancestry cluster associated with self-reported Caucasian donors. Around 320 gigabases of sequencing data and around 87 million unique TCR sequences were included in an early release covering over 600 HLA-typed donors. Genome-wide SNP genotypes for about three fifths of the roughly 670 donors were used in a later genetic analysis, which treated that subset as a discovery cohort. Donor age, sex, ethnicity and CMV serostatus were collected together with the repertoire data. Roughly 5 DR-DQ haplotypes were treated as single units for association and clustering because of strong linkage in the cohort. The T cell repertoires of 666 subjects were profiled by immunosequencing and related to cytomegalovirus serostatus. All discovery cohort repertoires had been generated using a single sequencing platform. The number of typed donors differed by locus: roughly 620-640 for A, B, C, DRB1 and DQB1; 522 for DQA1; around 580 for DPA1; and around 450 for DPB1. Rather than drawing on any new phenotypic data, the later analysis identified candidate immune exposures from TCR beta sequences and the way those sequences occurred across donors. An earlier analysis of roughly 580 of the donors used high-throughput TCR beta sequencing to judge whether each TCR beta V gene segment behaved as functional or pseudogenic.

From cysteine to phenylalanine, the CDR3 is 11 amino acids long. The only DNA kept is the CDR3, 33 bases in frame from the first base. CDR1 and CDR2 are drawn from the germline V gene (reference sequence): DFQATT, SNEGSKA. The germline ends are 7 bases apart after V is trimmed by 4 bases and J by 4 bases. Results and caveats for the whole study, not just this receptor: In a later analysis, the rate of TCR association differed among HLA loci, with DRB1 alleles having the most associated TCRs and HLA-C alleles having the fewest. A further reported finding was that TCR beta sequences accurately predicted the HLA-A and HLA-B alleles for most subjects in the first cohort. A cluster of highly shared sequence variants was judged likely to be a technical artifact of the sequencing pipeline. It was suggested by the authors that the approach could potentially be generalized to other disease states and immunological phenotypes. A later analysis found that most CMV-associated TCR beta chains appeared HLA-restricted, with HLA associations seemingly driven largely by CMV exposure. The classifier was reported to diagnose cytomegalovirus status with high specificity and sensitivity in both the original and validation cohorts. According to a later genetic analysis, donors in an Asian-associated ancestry cluster had fewer N-insertions in productive TCRs than the approximately 700-donor mean. In an earlier analysis of some 550 of the donors, most TCR beta V segments were observed in productive rearrangements about 90% or about 30% of the time, broadly matching IMGT annotations. Because the 87-base-pair reads could not distinguish some IMGT-functional V segments, including TRBV6-2 and TRBV6-3, those segments were excluded. Because some donors lacked HLA typing at each locus, the association tests relied only on the typed subset. In vitro tests confirmed that a few of the cytomegalovirus-associated TCR beta chains recognize cytomegalovirus antigens. In the study, 150 to 200 TCR beta chains were listed as associated with cytomegalovirus. CMV serostatus was the only immune exposure information available for the cohort. Several of the top co-occurrence clusters appeared to be linked to parvovirus B19, influenza, CMV and Epstein-Barr virus, according to a later analysis. Roughly uniform sequencing depth across donors was assumed in presence/absence analyses, although this assumption may not hold. Specific HLA alleles were associated with 15,000 to 20,000 TCR beta sequences at a false discovery rate of 0.05 in a later analysis. Because counts were too low, roughly 16 rarely observed V segments, including chromosome 9 orphons, were left out of the earlier analysis of about 500 of the donors. This cohort had only TCR beta chains sequenced, and the lack of alpha or paired-chain data limited which features could be detected. In a later analysis, HLA-associated TCR beta chains were found to be more clonally expanded and to have lower generation probabilities than equally common non-associated chains. When HLA alleles, especially DR and DQ, strongly co-occurred, attributing TCR associations to individual alleles was difficult. V-gene and J-gene trimming of TCR beta chains was associated with a missense DCLRE1C variant in a later genetic analysis, and the association was replicated in an independent cohort. While some public TCRs were present in many individuals, most TCR sequences turned up only very rarely across donors. Correlated functional status among segregating V segments might reflect linkage disequilibrium, but an unknown experimental factor could not be ruled out.

Library method: the immunoSEQ multiplex PCR assay. The multiplex PCR relied on a mix of 60 forward primers for TCR Vbeta segments and 13 reverse primers for TCR Jbeta segments. A multiplex PCR assay on genomic DNA amplified the CDR3 region of rearranged TCR beta genes. Amplified TCR beta libraries were sequenced as 87-base-pair reads on the Illumina HiSeq System. Per the original workflow: A later analysis counted approximately 76 million unique TCR beta chains across the 700 or so repertoires, and some 12 million of these chains were shared by at least two donors. Raw reads were error-corrected and collapsed into unique sequences with a nearest-neighbor algorithm that merged closely related sequences to remove PCR and sequencing errors. To assign V, D and J gene segments, CDR3 sequences were aligned to IMGT reference sequences. For a sequence to be retained, at least a six-nucleotide match to both a V gene segment and a J gene segment was required. A rearrangement was called productive if the CDR3 had no stop codons and remained in frame with V and J, and every other rearrangement was called non-productive. CDR3 was defined according to IMGT convention as the region running from the second conserved V-encoded cysteine to the conserved J-encoded phenylalanine. The earlier analysis of more than 450 of the donors excluded sequences that lacked an unambiguous match to a single V gene segment. In an earlier analysis of about 590 of the donors, a V segment was called functional when productive rearrangements were above 56.7%, and segregating when the standard deviation between donors exceeded 5%. A statistical classification framework was built to diagnose cytomegalovirus status from the catalog of TCR beta chain sequences. In a later analysis, TCR nucleotide sequences were compared against IMGT/GENE-DB human TR gene sequences so that V and J genes could be assigned. A later analysis assigned CDR3 sequences and most-parsimonious VDJ recombination scenarios with the TCRdist pipeline. In a later analysis, every TCR beta chain was defined by the combination of its CDR3 amino acid sequence and its V-gene family, and reads without a unique V-gene family were dropped. A later analysis removed roughly 590 highly shared, low-generation-probability nucleotide sequences to deal with suspected cross-contamination and a sequencing artifact. In a later analysis, a clonal expansion index was calculated for each public chain from normalized within-repertoire ranks of inferred template counts. A later analysis computed generation probabilities with a VDJ recombination model fitted to out-of-frame rearrangements, and checked the results against IGoR. Hypergeometric tests were used in a later analysis to score TCR-TCR, TCR-HLA and TCR-CMV co-occurrence, with a repertoire-size bias correction applied to the TCR pairs. A later analysis estimated false discovery rates by permuting HLA or CMV assignments 20 times. In a later analysis, co-occurring TCRs were grouped using DBSCAN, with TCRdist sequence similarity added in when clustering inside HLA-allele-positive subsets. Co-occurrence clustering excluded repertoires with fewer than 30,000 or more than 120,000 public chains, plus five with anomalous nucleotide sharing. The source is immuneACCESS, and TCRdb retained only in-frame sequences with V and J called. Part of the clones is not carried over; for the studies checked, unresolved V genes explain less than half of this, and the remainder is unexplained. V, J and clone size are taken as reported in that table, and D and trimming were inferred from the DNA itself. The sample table holds 110,000 or so clones, of which 65% to 85% were seen once. In total, the top ten clones hold roughly 5% of the sample.

The cohort consisted of 600 to 750 healthy bone marrow donors. Cohort members were all nominally healthy when sampled, although unrecorded immune exposures were likely present. The donor was CMV seropositive and belonged to the group of 250 to 300 seropositive cohort members. A peripheral blood sample was provided by each donor, and peripheral blood mononuclear cells were used for TCR beta sequencing. The Qiagen DNeasy Blood Extraction Kit was used to extract genomic DNA from the blood cell samples. Recombination joined TRBV20-1 with TRBJ1-2, with the D segment identity uncertain. The source material was PBMCs. The sequence was collected from a woman under 40 in good health and CMV-seropositive. The CDR3 is CSAKFGYGYTF. The nucleotide sequence reads TGCAGTGCTAAATTCGGCTATGGCTACACCTTC.